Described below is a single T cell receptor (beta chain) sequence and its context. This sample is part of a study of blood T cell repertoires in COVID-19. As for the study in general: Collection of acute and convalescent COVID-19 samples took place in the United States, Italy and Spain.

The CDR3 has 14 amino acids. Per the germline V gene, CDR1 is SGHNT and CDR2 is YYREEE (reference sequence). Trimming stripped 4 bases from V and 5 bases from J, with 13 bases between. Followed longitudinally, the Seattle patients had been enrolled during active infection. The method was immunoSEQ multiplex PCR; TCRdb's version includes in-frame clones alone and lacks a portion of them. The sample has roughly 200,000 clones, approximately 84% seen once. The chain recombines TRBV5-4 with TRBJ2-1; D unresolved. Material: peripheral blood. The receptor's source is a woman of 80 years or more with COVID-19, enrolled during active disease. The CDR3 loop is CASSRYGSDNEQFF. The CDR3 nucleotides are TGTGCCAGCAGCCGGTACGGGTCTGACAATGAGCAGTTCTTC. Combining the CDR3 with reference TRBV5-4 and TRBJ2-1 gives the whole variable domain ETGVTQSPTHLIKTRGQQVTLRCSSQSGHNTVSWYQQALGQGPQFIFQYYREEENGRGNFPPRFSGLQFPNYSSELNVNALELDDSALYLCASSRYGSDNEQFFGPGTRLTVL.